The clone carrying this T cell receptor beta chain was detected a few times. Trimming took off 4 bases at V and 11 bases at J, with 14 bases between the two ends. CDR1 and CDR2 from the germline V gene are SGHNT and YYREEE (reference sequence). The CDR3 is 12 amino acids. TCRdb redid the calling of the 5' RACE reads with MiXCR, one entry per CDR3 protein. The sample records 62,000 or so distinct CDR3 sequences, 25% to 35% being singletons. Sequencing was carried out using tumor-infiltrating naive CD4+ T cells sorted from the breast tumor. Sample subset: naive CD4+ T cells, CD4+CD45RA+CD25-. V gene TRBV5-4 combines with J gene TRBJ2-3; the D gene is possibly TRBD2 (5 bases). This TCR came from a female donor with breast cancer. This chain's CDR3 is CASSPDWSRQYF. The CDR3 DNA follows: TGTGCCAGCAGCCCGGACTGGTCACGGCAGTATTTT. The full variable domain, rest sourced from reference TRBV5-4 and TRBJ2-3, is ETGVTQSPTHLIKTRGQQVTLRCSSQSGHNTVSWYQQALGQGPQFIFQYYREEENGRGNFPPRFSGLQFPNYSSELNVNALELDDSALYLCASSPDWSRQYFGPGTRLTVL.